The 4 T cell receptor beta chains below all came from one sample that was sequenced in a study of T cell clonality in common variable immunodeficiency. The table came from immunoSEQ multiplex PCR; TCRdb's copy has only in-frame clones and leaves some out. The sample contains approximately 81,000 clones, none of them singletons. The sequenced sample consisted of peripheral blood mononuclear cells. The receptors were sampled from a person aged 18-69 years in good health.

This clone was found many times. The missing CDR3 end, 3 residues past where the read stops, is filled in from the germline J gene. The rearrangement uses TRBV29-1 and TRBJ2-5; TRBD1 matches at 8 bases. Germline values: CDR1 SQVTM, CDR2 ANQGSEA. The V segment lost 8 bases and the J segment 2 bases; nucleotides outside the gene matches: 7. CDR3 size: 13 residues. The CDR3 reads CSFWTGSQETQYF. The part of the CDR3 DNA that was read is TGCAGCTTTTGGACAGGGAGTCAAGAGACC.

This clone was counted many times. Read coverage stops 3 residues before the CDR3 terminus; the germline J gene supplies the remainder. V is TRBV20-1 and J is TRBJ2-3, with D hard to call. The CDR3 runs 14 residues. Germline assignment: CDR1 DFQATT and CDR2 SNEGSKA (reference sequence). Trimming stripped 2 bases from V and 1 base from J, with 10 bases between. CDR3: CSARQAGGTDTQYF. The part of the CDR3 DNA that was read is TGCAGTGCTAGACAGGCTGGAGGCACAGATACG.

This clone was detected many times. The CDR3 DNA, read in part, is TGTGCCAGCAGCGTAGGATCCAGCGGGGCAGGGTTCGAG. This gives the protein CASSVGSSGAGFE. The entire CDR3 reads CASSVGSSGAGFEQYF. V usage is TRBV9 and J usage is TRBJ2-7; TRBD2 matches at 7 bases. The read falls 3 residues short of the CDR3 end, and the missing part is taken from the germline J gene. The germline gives CDR1 SGDLS, CDR2 YYNGEE. This CDR3 has 16 residues. J gave up 6 bases and V 0 bases, and 12 bases lay outside the gene matches. The whole variable domain, filled in from reference TRBV9 and TRBJ2-7, reads DSGVTQTPKHLITATGQRVTLRCSPRSGDLSVYWYQQSLDQGLQFLIQYYNGEERAKGNILERFSAQQFPDLHSELNLSSLELGDSALYFCASSVGSSGAGFEQYFGPGTRLTVT.

This clone has ten or more counts. The CDR3 extends 3 residues past the end of the read, so its final part is completed from the germline J gene. The chain joins TRBV7-6 to TRBJ2-6, with D unclear. Per the germline V gene, CDR1 is SGHVS and CDR2 is FNYEAQ. V lost 5 bases to trimming and J lost 4 bases, with 18 bases between them. The CDR3 consists of 17 residues. CDR3 amino acids: CASSTGLLGSGANVLTF. Partial CDR3 DNA: TGTGCCAGCAGCACGGGTCTCTTAGGCTCCGGGGCCAACGTC.